This is a list of T cell receptor beta chains from one sample in a study of CD8+ T cells in alopecia areata. Libraries were prepared by immunoSEQ multiplex PCR; TCRdb keeps only in-frame clonotypes and omits some of them. This table has some 110,000 clones, about 60% appearing once. Here the sequenced sample was CD8+ T cells sorted from blood, taken at week 24, from a patient treated with tofacitinib. These receptors were taken from a human donor with alopecia areata. Each CDR3 is given with its conserved first and last residue. The D gene is left open where the match is weak. Not all rows give a size; the values are once, few, many and, for expanded clones, a class.

D gene,J gene,V gene,clone size,CDR3 protein,CDR3 DNA
-,TRBJ1-4,TRBV29-1,-,CSVAQGLREKLFF,TGCAGCGTTGCTCAGGGGCTCCGGGAAAAACTGTTTTTT
-,TRBJ2-1,TRBV12-5,few,CASGLVDSLGNEQFF,TGTGCTAGTGGTTTGGTGGACAGTTTGGGTAATGAGCAGTTCTTC
-,TRBJ2-2,TRBV6-4,few,CASSDSGTGELFF,TGTGCCAGCAGTGACTCCGGAACCGGGGAGCTGTTTTTT
-,TRBJ2-2,TRBV2,-,CASLTGVTGELFF,TGTGCCAGCCTTACAGGCGTCACCGGGGAGCTGTTTTTT
TRBD1,TRBJ1-2,TRBV11-1,-,CASSYGTATRNYGYTF,TGTGCCAGCAGCTACGGGACAGCGACGCGGAACTATGGCTACACCTTC
-,TRBJ2-5,TRBV27,-,CASSLTGIETQYF,TGTGCCAGCAGTTTAACAGGAATCGAGACCCAGTACTTC
-,TRBJ2-7,TRBV11-2,-,CASSSDPAHEQYF,TGTGCCAGCAGCTCGGACCCGGCTCACGAGCAGTACTTC
TRBD2,TRBJ2-2,TRBV6-4,-,CASSRGGANTGELFF,TGTGCCAGCAGCCGCGGGGGGGCGAACACCGGGGAGCTGTTTTTT
TRBD1,TRBJ1-2,TRBV4-1,-,CASSQRFSGGEHGYTF,TGCGCCAGCAGCCAAAGGTTCTCAGGGGGCGAGCATGGCTACACCTTC
TRBD1,TRBJ2-7,TRBV5-6,-,CASSPRTGGYEQYF,TGTGCCAGCAGCCCCCGGACAGGCGGCTACGAGCAGTACTTC
TRBD2,TRBJ2-5,TRBV9,-,CASSARGTSGGKYQETQYF,TGTGCCAGCAGCGCCCGGGGGACTAGCGGGGGGAAGTACCAAGAGACCCAGTACTTC
TRBD2,TRBJ2-5,TRBV4-3,few,CASSQDQGELAGAQETQYF,TGCGCCAGCAGCCAAGATCAAGGGGAGCTAGCGGGGGCTCAAGAGACCCAGTACTTC
-,TRBJ1-1,TRBV5-1,few,CASSLPDRNTEAFF,TGCGCCAGCAGCTTGCCCGACAGGAACACTGAAGCTTTCTTT
-,TRBJ2-3,TRBV10-3,-,CAISERTDTQYF,TGTGCCATCAGCGAGAGGACAGATACGCAGTATTTT
TRBD2,TRBJ2-2,TRBV6-1,-,CASGSGDRDTGELFF,TGTGCCTCGGGTAGCGGGGACCGTGACACCGGGGAGCTGTTTTTT
-,TRBJ1-1,TRBV5-6,-,CASSAGPTEAFF,TGTGCCAGCAGCGCAGGTCCCACTGAAGCTTTCTTT
-,TRBJ2-7,TRBV30,-,CAWSVLGQSEQYF,TGTGCCTGGAGTGTACTAGGACAGAGCGAGCAGTACTTC
-,TRBJ2-5,TRBV15,-,CATSRDRNQETQYF,TGTGCCACCAGCAGAGACCGTAACCAAGAGACCCAGTACTTC
-,TRBJ1-1,TRBV4-1,-,CASSQDEGVLITEAFF,TGCGCCAGCAGCCAAGACGAGGGGGTCTTGATCACTGAAGCTTTCTTT
-,TRBJ1-1,TRBV6-6,-,CASSYEGGGTEAFF,TGTGCCAGCAGTTACGAAGGAGGGGGCACTGAAGCTTTCTTT
-,TRBJ1-5,TRBV13,few,CASSLGATRGNQPQHF,TGTGCCAGCAGCTTAGGGGCAACCCGGGGCAATCAGCCCCAGCATTTT
-,TRBJ2-5,TRBV4-1,once,CASSQDPSGTRRIGETQYF,TGCGCCAGCAGCCAAGACCCCTCTGGGACGCGGAGGATAGGGGAGACCCAGTACTTC
-,TRBJ1-6,TRBV4-3,few,CASSQEWAGSSYNSPLHF,TGCGCCAGCAGCCAAGAATGGGCAGGGAGCTCCTATAATTCACCCCTCCACTTT
-,TRBJ2-1,TRBV15,-,CATTQMGFNEQFF,TGTGCCACCACCCAGATGGGGTTCAATGAGCAGTTCTTC
TRBD1,TRBJ1-1,TRBV5-1,few,CASSWGQSNTEAFF,TGCGCCAGCAGCTGGGGACAGTCGAACACTGAAGCTTTCTTT
-,TRBJ1-1,TRBV29-1,-,CSVVGAGTEAFF,TGCAGCGTGGTCGGGGCCGGCACTGAAGCTTTCTTT
-,TRBJ2-5,TRBV7-9,-,CASSLGVQTQYF,TGTGCCAGCAGCTTGGGGGTACAGACCCAGTACTTC
-,TRBJ2-5,TRBV6-5,-,CASSYFDGGETQYF,TGTGCCAGCAGTTACTTCGACGGGGGAGAGACCCAGTACTTC
-,TRBJ2-5,TRBV4-1,-,CASSQRAAQGETQYF,TGCGCCAGCAGCCAACGAGCAGCGCAGGGGGAGACCCAGTACTTC
TRBD1,TRBJ1-3,TRBV7-9,once,CASSRVPQGAENTIYF,TGTGCCAGCAGCCGAGTCCCACAGGGGGCAGAAAACACCATATATTTT
-,TRBJ2-2,TRBV7-6,-,CASSSLPANTGELFF,TGTGCCAGCAGCTCCCTTCCCGCGAACACCGGGGAGCTGTTTTTT
-,TRBJ1-3,TRBV5-1,once,CASSLGGSGNTIYF,TGCGCCAGCTCCCTGGGGGGCTCTGGAAACACCATATATTTT
-,TRBJ2-1,TRBV7-9,-,CASSFWTTGISYNEQFF,TGTGCCAGCAGCTTTTGGACAACAGGGATCTCCTACAATGAGCAGTTCTTC
-,TRBJ1-1,TRBV27,-,CASSFRGQLNTEAFF,TGTGCCAGCAGTTTTAGGGGCCAGTTGAACACTGAAGCTTTCTTT
-,TRBJ2-7,TRBV5-4,-,CASSLDIVGEQYF,TGTGCCAGCAGCTTGGATATTGTGGGCGAGCAGTACTTC
TRBD2,TRBJ2-5,TRBV27,-,CASRTSGDQETQYF,TGTGCCAGTAGGACTAGCGGGGACCAAGAGACCCAGTACTTC
-,TRBJ2-5,TRBV4-1,-,CASSQGIEETQYF,TGCGCCAGCAGCCAAGGAATCGAGGAGACCCAGTACTTC
-,TRBJ2-2,TRBV19,few,CASSVTPSNTGELFF,TGTGCCAGTAGTGTGACACCCTCGAACACCGGGGAGCTGTTTTTT
-,TRBJ2-7,TRBV19,-,CASRDPRNNYEQYF,TGTGCCAGTAGGGACCCGCGGAACAACTACGAGCAGTACTTC
-,TRBJ2-7,TRBV27,-,CASSQGIAYEQYF,TGTGCCAGCAGCCAGGGGATCGCCTACGAGCAGTACTTC
-,TRBJ1-1,TRBV13,-,CASSQHSLLTEAFF,TGTGCCAGCAGCCAGCACTCCCTACTAACTGAAGCTTTCTTT
-,TRBJ1-3,TRBV7-9,-,CASSQVSTGNTIYF,TGCGCCAGCAGCCAAGTGTCTACTGGAAACACCATATATTTT
-,TRBJ1-5,TRBV6-5,once,CASSYSGVQPQHF,TGTGCCAGCAGTTACTCGGGGGTTCAGCCCCAGCATTTT
TRBD1,TRBJ2-5,TRBV30,-,CAWSPQGETQYF,TGTGCCTGGAGTCCACAGGGGGAGACCCAGTACTTC